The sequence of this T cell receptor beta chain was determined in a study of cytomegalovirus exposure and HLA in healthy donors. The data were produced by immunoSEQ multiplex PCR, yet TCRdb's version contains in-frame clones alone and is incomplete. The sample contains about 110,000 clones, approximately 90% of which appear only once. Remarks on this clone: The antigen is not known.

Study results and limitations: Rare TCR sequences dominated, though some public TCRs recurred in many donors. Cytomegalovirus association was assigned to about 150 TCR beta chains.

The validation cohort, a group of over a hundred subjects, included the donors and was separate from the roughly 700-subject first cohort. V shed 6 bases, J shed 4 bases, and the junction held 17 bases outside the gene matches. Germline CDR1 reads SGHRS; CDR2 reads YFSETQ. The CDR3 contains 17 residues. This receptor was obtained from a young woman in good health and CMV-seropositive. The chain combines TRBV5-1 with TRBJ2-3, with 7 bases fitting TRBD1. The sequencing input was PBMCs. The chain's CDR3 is CASIRGPGQQTSDTQYF. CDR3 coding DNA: TGCGCCAGCATCAGAGGGCCGGGACAGCAGACTTCAGATACGCAGTATTTT.